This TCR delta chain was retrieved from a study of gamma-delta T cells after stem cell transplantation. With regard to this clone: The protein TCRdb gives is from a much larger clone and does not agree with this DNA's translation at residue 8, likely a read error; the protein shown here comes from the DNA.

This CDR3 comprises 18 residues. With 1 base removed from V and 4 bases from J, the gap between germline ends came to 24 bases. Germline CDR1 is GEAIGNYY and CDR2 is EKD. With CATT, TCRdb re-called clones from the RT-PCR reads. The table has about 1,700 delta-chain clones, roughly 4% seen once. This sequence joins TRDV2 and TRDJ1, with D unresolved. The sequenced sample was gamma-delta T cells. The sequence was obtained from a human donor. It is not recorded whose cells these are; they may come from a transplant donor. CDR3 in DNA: TGTGCCTGTGACACGGTACCTGAGGTTCAACATAGGAGCGATAAACTCATCTTT. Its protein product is CACDTVPEVQHRSDKLIF.